A selection of T cell receptor beta chains follows, all from one sample in a study of metastatic and nonmetastatic thyroid tumors. TCRdb re-analyzed the PCR reads through MiXCR. Of about 39,000 clones listed, about 15% were seen once; the top ten hold 3.5% to 4%. The specimen sequenced was blood. The receptors were sampled from a female donor with papillary thyroid cancer or a benign thyroid nodule (not recorded which). Some clones in this sample may be carry-over from other donors' samples. Both conserved end residues are part of each CDR3. The D gene is left open where the match is weak. The size field is filled for only some rows; it gives once, few, many or a size class.

clone_size: .
j_call: TRBJ2-5
d_call: .
v_call: TRBV14
cdr3_nt: TGTGCCAGCAGCCAAAAGCTTCAAGAGACCCAGTACTTC
cdr3_aa: CASSQKLQETQYF

clone_size: many
j_call: TRBJ2-1
d_call: TRBD2
v_call: TRBV29-1
cdr3_nt: TGCAGCGTTGAAGATCAGTTTAGAAGCGGGAGGGCCTACAATGAGCAGTTCTTC
cdr3_aa: CSVEDQFRSGRAYNEQFF

clone_size: .
j_call: TRBJ2-7
d_call: TRBD1
v_call: TRBV5-1
cdr3_nt: TGCTCCAGCAGCTTGGGACAGTGGTACGAGCAGTACTTC
cdr3_aa: CSSSLGQWYEQYF

clone_size: .
j_call: TRBJ2-5
d_call: .
v_call: TRBV5-4
cdr3_nt: TGTGCCAGCAGCTCCCCCGGACTAGAGGGGGAAGAGACCCAGTACTTC
cdr3_aa: CASSSPGLEGEETQYF

clone_size: many
j_call: TRBJ2-1
d_call: .
v_call: TRBV20-1
cdr3_nt: TGCAGTGCTTCCACAGATCGTGAGCAGTTCTTC
cdr3_aa: CSASTDREQFF

clone_size: many
j_call: TRBJ2-2
d_call: TRBD1
v_call: TRBV11-3
cdr3_nt: TGTGCCAGCAGGTTAGGGGGCAGCACCGGGGAGCTGTTTTTT
cdr3_aa: CASRLGGSTGELFF

clone_size: .
j_call: TRBJ1-5
d_call: .
v_call: TRBV7-9
cdr3_nt: TGTGCCAGCAGCTTAGCTGTCGTATGCAATCAGCCCCAGCATTTT
cdr3_aa: CASSLAVVCNQPQHF

clone_size: .
j_call: TRBJ1-2
d_call: .
v_call: TRBV25-1
cdr3_nt: TGTGCCAGCTCACCCCGGAATGGCTACACCTTC
cdr3_aa: CASSPRNGYTF

clone_size: many
j_call: TRBJ2-6
d_call: .
v_call: TRBV11-1
cdr3_nt: TGTGCCAGCAGCTTCATCAGGGCTGGGGCCAACGTCCTGACTTTC
cdr3_aa: CASSFIRAGANVLTF

clone_size: medium-sized
j_call: TRBJ2-2
d_call: TRBD2
v_call: TRBV28
cdr3_nt: TGTGCCAGCAGTTCCGGGACTAGCTCCGGGGGGAACACCGGGGAGCTGTTTTTT
cdr3_aa: CASSSGTSSGGNTGELFF

clone_size: many
j_call: TRBJ2-2
d_call: .
v_call: TRBV15
cdr3_nt: TGTGCCACCAGCAGAGGGGACCCCGGGGAGCTGTTTTTT
cdr3_aa: CATSRGDPGELFF

clone_size: many
j_call: TRBJ2-2
d_call: .
v_call: TRBV6-1
cdr3_nt: TGTGCCAGCAGTCCGACAGGAGGCACCGGGGAGCTGTTTTTT
cdr3_aa: CASSPTGGTGELFF

clone_size: .
j_call: TRBJ2-7
d_call: TRBD2
v_call: TRBV4-1
cdr3_nt: TGCGCCAGCAGACCTAGCGGCGTCAGCTCCTACGAGCAGTACTTC
cdr3_aa: CASRPSGVSSYEQYF

clone_size: few
j_call: TRBJ2-7
d_call: TRBD2
v_call: TRBV28
cdr3_nt: TGTGCCAGCAGTTTAAAACTGACTAGCGGGAGTTCGAAGGAGGCCTACGAGCAGTACTTC
cdr3_aa: CASSLKLTSGSSKEAYEQYF

clone_size: many
j_call: TRBJ1-6
d_call: TRBD1
v_call: TRBV28
cdr3_nt: TGTGCCAGCAGTGGCAAAGGGACAGCAAATTCACCCCTCCACTTT
cdr3_aa: CASSGKGTANSPLHF

clone_size: many
j_call: TRBJ1-4
d_call: TRBD1
v_call: TRBV3-1
cdr3_nt: TGTGCCAGCAGCCAAGAGGACAGGGAGAATGAAAAACTGTTTTTT
cdr3_aa: CASSQEDRENEKLFF

clone_size: .
j_call: TRBJ1-1
d_call: .
v_call: TRBV5-4
cdr3_nt: TGTGCCAGCAGCCTAGACGTTGGACGCACTGAAGCTTTCTTT
cdr3_aa: CASSLDVGRTEAFF

clone_size: .
j_call: TRBJ2-1
d_call: .
v_call: TRBV19
cdr3_nt: TGTGCCAGTAGTGCTATCAACGGAAGGGGATCGTTGGATGAGCAGTTCTTC
cdr3_aa: CASSAINGRGSLDEQFF

clone_size: many
j_call: TRBJ2-5
d_call: .
v_call: TRBV10-3
cdr3_nt: TGTGCCATCCGGGGGCAGGGACAAGAGACCCAGTACTTC
cdr3_aa: CAIRGQGQETQYF

clone_size: many
j_call: TRBJ2-7
d_call: .
v_call: TRBV20-1
cdr3_nt: TGCAGTGCTAGAGATTCACCACGTATAGGGGCGCTCTCCTACGAGCAGTACTTC
cdr3_aa: CSARDSPRIGALSYEQYF

clone_size: many
j_call: TRBJ2-5
d_call: TRBD2
v_call: TRBV11-3
cdr3_nt: TGTGCCAGCAGCTTAGAGGGGAGGGCAGAGACCCAGTACTTC
cdr3_aa: CASSLEGRAETQYF

clone_size: many
j_call: TRBJ2-1
d_call: .
v_call: TRBV12-3/TRBV12-4
cdr3_nt: TGTGCCAGCAGCGAAGAGCAGTTCTTC
cdr3_aa: CASSEEQFF

clone_size: .
j_call: TRBJ1-3
d_call: .
v_call: TRBV12-3/TRBV12-4
cdr3_nt: TGTGCCAGCAGTTTAGGGTTCTCAGGAAACACCATATATTTT
cdr3_aa: CASSLGFSGNTIYF

clone_size: many
j_call: TRBJ2-3
d_call: TRBD2
v_call: TRBV27
cdr3_nt: TGTGCCAGCAGTGCTAGCGGGAGACCCACAGATACGCAGTATTTT
cdr3_aa: CASSASGRPTDTQYF

clone_size: many
j_call: TRBJ2-3
d_call: TRBD2
v_call: TRBV2
cdr3_nt: TGTGCCAGACGCGGACTAGCGAAACCCGCATCGCCAGATACGCAGTATTTT
cdr3_aa: CARRGLAKPASPDTQYF

clone_size: many
j_call: TRBJ2-1
d_call: .
v_call: TRBV14
cdr3_nt: TGTGCCAGCAGCCAGGGCAGACCCTCCTACAATGAGCAGTTCTTC
cdr3_aa: CASSQGRPSYNEQFF

clone_size: many
j_call: TRBJ1-6
d_call: TRBD1
v_call: TRBV20-1
cdr3_nt: TGCAGTGCGTTTGGACAGGGGAAAGATTGGTCCTATAATTCACCCCTCCACTTT
cdr3_aa: CSAFGQGKDWSYNSPLHF

clone_size: medium-sized
j_call: TRBJ1-5
d_call: TRBD1
v_call: TRBV6-2/TRBV6-3
cdr3_nt: TGTGCCAGCAGGAGCGGGGGGTGGGACAGGGGGCGCGCTCAGCCCCAGCATTTT
cdr3_aa: CASRSGGWDRGRAQPQHF

clone_size: many
j_call: TRBJ1-4
d_call: TRBD1
v_call: TRBV10-3
cdr3_nt: TGTGCCATCAGGGCCGACAGGGGAGGTGAAAAACTGTTTTTT
cdr3_aa: CAIRADRGGEKLFF

clone_size: .
j_call: TRBJ2-7
d_call: TRBD1
v_call: TRBV2
cdr3_nt: TGTGCCAGCAGTGAAGGACAGGGGGGCTCCTACGAGCAGTACTTC
cdr3_aa: CASSEGQGGSYEQYF

clone_size: many
j_call: TRBJ2-1
d_call: TRBD2
v_call: TRBV13
cdr3_nt: TGTGCCAGCAGCAACATAGCGGGGGACGCCTACAATGAGCAGTTCTTC
cdr3_aa: CASSNIAGDAYNEQFF